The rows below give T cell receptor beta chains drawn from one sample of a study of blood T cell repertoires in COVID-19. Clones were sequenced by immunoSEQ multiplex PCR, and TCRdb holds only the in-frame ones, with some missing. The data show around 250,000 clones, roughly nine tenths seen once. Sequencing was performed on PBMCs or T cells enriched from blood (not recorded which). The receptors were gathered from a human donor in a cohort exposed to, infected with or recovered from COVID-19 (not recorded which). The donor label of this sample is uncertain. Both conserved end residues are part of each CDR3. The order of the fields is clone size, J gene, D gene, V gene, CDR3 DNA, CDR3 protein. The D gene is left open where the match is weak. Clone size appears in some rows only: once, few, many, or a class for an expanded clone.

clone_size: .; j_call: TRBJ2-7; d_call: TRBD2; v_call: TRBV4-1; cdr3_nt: TGCGCCAGCAGCCAAGTAGCGGGCAGGGCGGCTTACGAGCAGTACTTC; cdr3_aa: CASSQVAGRAAYEQYF
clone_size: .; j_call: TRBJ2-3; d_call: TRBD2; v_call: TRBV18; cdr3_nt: TGTGCCAGCTCACCACCGGGACTAGAGACAGATACGCAGTATTTT; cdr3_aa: CASSPPGLETDTQYF
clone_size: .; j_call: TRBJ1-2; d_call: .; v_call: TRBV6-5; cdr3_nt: TGTGCCAGCAGTTACTACCCAGAGGCAGGGGATGGCTACACCTTC; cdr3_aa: CASSYYPEAGDGYTF
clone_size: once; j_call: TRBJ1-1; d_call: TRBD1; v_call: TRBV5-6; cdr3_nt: TGTGCCAGCAGCCCTACGGACAGGTCGGGAACTGAAGCTTTCTTT; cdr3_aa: CASSPTDRSGTEAFF
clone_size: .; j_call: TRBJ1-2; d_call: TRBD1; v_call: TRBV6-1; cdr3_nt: TGTGCCAGCAGTGAAGCCCGGACAGGTCTGAGGGGCTACACCTTC; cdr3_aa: CASSEARTGLRGYTF
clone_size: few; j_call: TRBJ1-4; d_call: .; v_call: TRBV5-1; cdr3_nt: TGCGCCAGCAGCTTTGGCCCCGATCAAGAGGCAGGGGTTAATGAAAAACTGTTTTTT; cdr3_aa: CASSFGPDQEAGVNEKLFF
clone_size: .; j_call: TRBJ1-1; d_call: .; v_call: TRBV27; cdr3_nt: TGTGCCAGCAGTTTAGTAGGGGCGCCCCGTCCTGAAGCTTTCTTT; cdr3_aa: CASSLVGAPRPEAFF
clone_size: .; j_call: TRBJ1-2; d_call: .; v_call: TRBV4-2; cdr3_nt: TGTGCCAGCAGCCAAGATCGCGCCTCTAACTATGGCTACACCTTC; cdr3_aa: CASSQDRASNYGYTF
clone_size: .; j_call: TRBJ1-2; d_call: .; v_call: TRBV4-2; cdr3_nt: TGTGCCAGCAGCCAGGCCCAGGGTAAGGGTAACTATGGCTACACCTTC; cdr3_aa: CASSQAQGKGNYGYTF
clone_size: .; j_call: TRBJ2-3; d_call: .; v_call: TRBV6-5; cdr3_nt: TGTGCCAGCGGCTTAGCGACTACGCAGTATTTT; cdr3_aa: CASGLATTQYF
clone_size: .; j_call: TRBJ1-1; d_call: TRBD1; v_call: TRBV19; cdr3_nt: TGTGCCAGTAGTATCTTAGGCAGGGAGGACAGGATAATTGAGTTGGGCGTGAGCACTGAAGCTTTCTTT; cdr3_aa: CASSILGREDRIIELGVSTEAFF
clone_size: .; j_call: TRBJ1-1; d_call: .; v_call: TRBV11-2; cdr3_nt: TGTGCCAGCAGCTTAGTGGGCAGGGGAAGTACTGAAGCTTTCTTT; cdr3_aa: CASSLVGRGSTEAFF
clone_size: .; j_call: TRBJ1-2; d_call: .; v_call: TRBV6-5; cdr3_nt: TGTGCCAGCAAAGGAGGGACGGTGGCTAACTATGGCTACACCTTC; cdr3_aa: CASKGGTVANYGYTF
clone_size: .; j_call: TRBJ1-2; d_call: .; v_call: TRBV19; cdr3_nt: TGTGCCAGTATTGGGGGGGACTATGGCTACACCTTC; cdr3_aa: CASIGGDYGYTF
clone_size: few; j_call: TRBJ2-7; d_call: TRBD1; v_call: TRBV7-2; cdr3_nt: TGTGCCAGCAGCTTGAAGGGACAGGCGGCCGAGCAGTACTTC; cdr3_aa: CASSLKGQAAEQYF
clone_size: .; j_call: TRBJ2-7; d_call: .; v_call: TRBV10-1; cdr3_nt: TGCGCCAGCAGAACCGGGAAACGGGACGAGCAGTACTTC; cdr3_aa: CASRTGKRDEQYF
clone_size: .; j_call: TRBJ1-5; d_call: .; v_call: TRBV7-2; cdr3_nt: TGTGCCAGCAGCCCGCGTCAGCAAAGGAGTAGCAATCAGCCCCAGCATTTT; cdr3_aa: CASSPRQQRSSNQPQHF
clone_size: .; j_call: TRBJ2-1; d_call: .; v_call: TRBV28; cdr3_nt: TGTGCCAGCAGTTCCCCAGCGTCCGCCTACAATGAGCAGTTCTTC; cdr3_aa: CASSSPASAYNEQFF
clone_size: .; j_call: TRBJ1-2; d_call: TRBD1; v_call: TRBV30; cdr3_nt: TGTGCCTGGGAGGGACAGTTTGACTATGGCTACACCTTC; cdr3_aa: CAWEGQFDYGYTF
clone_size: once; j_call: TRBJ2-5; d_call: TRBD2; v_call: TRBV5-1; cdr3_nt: TGCGCCAGCAGCTTGCGGGGAGCGGGGAGTGAGACCCAGTACTTC; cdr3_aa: CASSLRGAGSETQYF
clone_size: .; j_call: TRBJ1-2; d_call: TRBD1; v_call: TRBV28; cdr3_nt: TGTGCCAGCAGTTTATATTGGTCAGGGGGCTATGGCTACACCTTC; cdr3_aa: CASSLYWSGGYGYTF
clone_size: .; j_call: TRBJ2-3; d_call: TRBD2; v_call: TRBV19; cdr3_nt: TGTGCCAGTCGACCGACAGGGACTAGCGGAGATACGCAGTATTTT; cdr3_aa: CASRPTGTSGDTQYF
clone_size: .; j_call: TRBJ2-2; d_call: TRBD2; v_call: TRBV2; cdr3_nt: TGTGCCAGCAGTTCTGAGCGGGGGGCCATCACCGGGGAGCTGTTTTTT; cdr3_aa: CASSSERGAITGELFF
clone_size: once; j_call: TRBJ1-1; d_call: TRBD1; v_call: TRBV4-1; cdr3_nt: TGCGCCAGCAGCCAAGACCTTGGACAGGGGGAAGCTTTCTTT; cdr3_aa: CASSQDLGQGEAFF
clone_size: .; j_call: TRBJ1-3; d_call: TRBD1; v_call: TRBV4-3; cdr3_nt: TGCGCCAGCAGCCAATCCCAGGGGGCTGGAAACACCATATATTTT; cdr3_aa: CASSQSQGAGNTIYF
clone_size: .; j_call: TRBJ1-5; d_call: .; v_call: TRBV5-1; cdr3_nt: TGCGCCAGCAGATCAACATTTAGCAATCAGCCCCAGCATTTT; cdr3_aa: CASRSTFSNQPQHF
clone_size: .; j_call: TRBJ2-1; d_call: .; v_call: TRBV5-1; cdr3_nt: TGCGCCAGCAGCGGGGAGCGTAGCTCCTACAATGAGCAGTTCTTC; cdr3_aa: CASSGERSSYNEQFF
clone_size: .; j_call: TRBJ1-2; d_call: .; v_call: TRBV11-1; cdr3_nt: TGTGCCAGCAGCTTAGACGAGGATGGCTACACCTTC; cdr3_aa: CASSLDEDGYTF
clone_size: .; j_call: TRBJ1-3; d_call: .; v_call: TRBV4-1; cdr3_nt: TGCGCCAGCAGCCAAGCTCTTTTCAGGGCGAACACCATATATTTT; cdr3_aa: CASSQALFRANTIYF